These 28 T cell receptor beta chains share one sample of origin, sequenced in a study of spatial heterogeneity in lung cancer. Each CDR3 protein is one row after TCRdb ran MiXCR on the 5' RACE reads. This table holds around 20,000 distinct CDR3 sequences, around 20% found once. As to time point: sample taken at primary tumor resection. The input material, whole RNA from tumor, nontumor lung or frozen PBMC, was sequenced unsorted. The material was PBMCs, obtained at surgery. The source is a male donor with early-stage non-small cell lung cancer.

This clonotype was seen many times. CDR3 amino acids: CASSQGLAVTYEQYF. The CDR3 DNA is TGTGCCAGCAGCCAAGGACTAGCGGTAACCTACGAGCAGTACTTC. This sequence joins TRBV7-9 and TRBJ2-7; 10 bases are shared with TRBD2. This CDR3 is 15 amino acids long. The junction had 6 bases not matched to a gene; V was cut back by 5 bases and J by 2 bases. The V gene's germline CDR1 is SEHNR and CDR2 FQNEAQ (reference sequence).

This clonotype was counted ten times or more. The V call is TRBV12-3 or TRBV12-4, the J call TRBJ2-7, with 11 bases that match TRBD2. J gave up 7 bases and V 5 bases, and 7 bases lay outside the gene matches. There are 14 residues in the CDR3. CDR3 residues: CASSGSGGAVEQYF. CDR3 in DNA: TGTGCCAGCAGTGGTAGCGGGGGGGCCGTTGAGCAGTACTTC.

Ten or more counts support this clonotype. The chain combines TRBV19 with TRBJ2-1; D gene ambiguous. From germline, CDR1 is LNHDA and CDR2 SQIVND (reference sequence). Trimming took off 0 bases at V and 7 bases at J, with 7 bases between the two ends. The CDR3 consists of 13 residues. The CDR3 sequence: CASSIDLFNEQFF. CDR3 DNA: TGTGCCAGTAGTATAGATCTATTTAATGAGCAGTTCTTC.

The chain is built from TRBV6-5 and TRBJ1-3; D is unresolved. The CDR3 covers 13 residues. Germline V gene data show CDR1 as MNHEY and CDR2 as SVGAGI. Trimming removed 6 bases from V and 1 base from J, with 7 bases in between. The CDR3 is CASRAMSGNTIYF. The CDR3 DNA reads as TGTGCCAGCAGAGCCATGTCTGGAAACACCATATATTTT.

The rearrangement joins TRBV10-2 to TRBJ2-1, with 10 nucleotides matching TRBD2. Germline trimming cut 8 bases from V and 4 bases from J; bases unmatched to any gene: 8. This CDR3 has 15 residues. Germline CDR1 is WSHSY and CDR2 is SAAADI. This CDR3 reads CASGASGGRYNEQFF. CDR3 bases: TGCGCCAGCGGAGCTAGCGGGGGCAGATACAATGAGCAGTTCTTC.

This clonotype has ten or more counts. The gene calls are TRBV5-4 and TRBJ2-3, with D unclear. There are 14 residues in the CDR3. Trimming removed 4 bases from V and 7 bases from J, with 16 bases in between. The germline V gene encodes CDR1 SGHNT and CDR2 YYREEE (reference sequence). This CDR3 is CASSLPASRHTQYF. CDR3 nucleotide sequence: TGTGCCAGCAGCCTGCCGGCCAGCAGGCATACGCAGTATTTT.

V usage is TRBV19 and J usage is TRBJ1-2; TRBD1 aligns across 8 bases. Losses at the gene ends were 4 bases for V and 3 bases for J; bases not matched to a gene: 4. Germline V gene sequence: CDR1 LNHDA, CDR2 SQIVND (reference sequence). CDR3 length: 14 residues. For the CDR3, the DNA is TGTGCCAGTAGTAGGGCGGGACAGGACTATGGCTACACCTTC. Translating gives CASSRAGQDYGYTF.

CDR3 protein: CASSPTWGFGNQPQHF. DNA of the CDR3: TGTGCCAGCAGTCCAACTTGGGGGTTTGGCAATCAGCCCCAGCATTTT. This chain uses TRBV6-5 with TRBJ1-5; weak D call: TRBD1 (5 bases). Trimming took off 5 bases at V and 2 bases at J, with 16 bases between the two ends. This CDR3 spans 16 amino acids. Germline lookup yields CDR1 MNHEY and CDR2 SVGAGI.

This clonotype was counted only a few times. The DNA for the CDR3 is TGTGCCAGCAGCCGTCTAGGGACTAGCGGGACTATCTACAATGAGCAGTTCTTC. Residues: CASSRLGTSGTIYNEQFF. V gene TRBV5-6 combines with J gene TRBJ2-1, with 13 bases matching TRBD2. Germline V gene data show CDR1 as SGHDT and CDR2 as YYEEEE. Trimming at V came to 4 bases and at J to 3 bases, leaving 10 bases not matched to a gene. The CDR3 consists of 18 residues.

This clonotype came up many times. V is TRBV6-1 and J is TRBJ1-2; TRBD1 matches 7 bases. V shed 5 bases, J shed 8 bases, and the junction held 11 bases outside the gene matches. Germline lookup yields CDR1 MNHNS and CDR2 SASEGT. The length of the CDR3 is 14 residues. The DNA for the CDR3 is TGTGCCAGCAGTTCCGGGACAGCCCCTAGGGGCTACACCTTC. Encoded protein: CASSSGTAPRGYTF.

This chain links TRBV20-1 with TRBJ2-7, with D possibly being TRBD1 (5 bases). Per germline, CDR1 DFQATT and CDR2 SNEGSKA (reference sequence). The CDR3 has 13 residues. With 3 bases removed from V and 3 bases from J, the gap between germline ends came to 12 bases. The CDR3 bases are TGCAGTGCTAGCTACAGGTACGGCTACGAGCAGTACTTC. Residues: CSASYRYGYEQYF.

There are a few counts of this clonotype. The CDR3 DNA reads TGTGCCAGCAGCCCCATTACCATCCAAGGGGGGCCTCTCTACGAGCAGTACTTC. Protein sequence: CASSPITIQGGPLYEQYF. The chain joins TRBV7-3 to TRBJ2-7; D assignment may be TRBD1 or TRBD2 (6 bases each). Trimming took off 5 bases at V and 3 bases at J, with 26 bases between the two ends. In germline, CDR1 is SGHTA, CDR2 FQGTGA. The CDR3 is made up of 18 amino acids. The entire variable domain, with the rest obtained from reference TRBV7-3 and TRBJ2-7, is as follows: GAGVSQTPSNKVTEKGKYVELRCDPISGHTALYWYRQSLGQGPEFLIYFQGTGAADDSGLPNDRFFAVRPEGSVSTLKIQRTERGDSAVYLCASSPITIQGGPLYEQYFGPGTRLTVT.

Points on this clonotype: A read error may explain this, as a much larger clone is one base away. J is TRBJ1-6 and V is TRBV20-1, with D tentatively TRBD1 (5 bases). Trimming removed 3 bases at V and 0 bases at J, with 12 bases between. This CDR3 is built from 16 residues. Germline lookup yields CDR1 DFQATT and CDR2 SNEGSKA (reference sequence). The CDR3 is CSARGEPSSYNSPLHF. The CDR3 nucleotides read TGCAGTGCTAGGGGGGAACCGAGCTCCTATAATTCACCCCTCCACTTT.

The chain recombines TRBV20-1 with TRBJ1-1; D call uncertain. Trimming shortened V by 5 bases and J by 4 bases, and 17 bases separated the two germline ends. CDR3 length: 14 residues. Germline assignment: CDR1 DFQATT and CDR2 SNEGSKA (reference sequence). DNA for the CDR3: TGCAGTGCTCCTGGAACCTACTCGGGCACTGAAGCTTTCTTT. Its translation: CSAPGTYSGTEAFF.

The gene calls are TRBV30 and TRBJ1-1; possibly TRBD1 for D (5 bases). Trimming stripped 4 bases from V and 1 base from J, with 19 bases between. The CDR3 sequence is 16 residues long. Germline-derived CDR1 and CDR2 are GTSNPN and SVGIG (reference sequence). The CDR3 nucleotides are TGTGCCTGGACCCACCCCCCGGGACGGGGGAACACTGAAGCTTTCTTT. This encodes CAWTHPPGRGNTEAFF.

The V gene is TRBV11-1, the J gene TRBJ2-1, with 8 bases fitting TRBD1. With V trimmed by 4 bases and J by 4 bases, 6 bases remained unmatched. Germline V gives CDR1 SGHAT, CDR2 FQDESV (reference sequence). The CDR3 runs 15 residues. This CDR3 is CASSSGQVGYNEQFF. In nucleotides, the CDR3 is TGTGCCAGCAGCTCGGGACAGGTGGGTTACAATGAGCAGTTCTTC.

By its share, this clonotype is medium-sized. The rearrangement joins TRBV7-9 to TRBJ1-3; D gene ambiguous. CDR1 is SEHNR, CDR2 FQNEAQ, per germline (reference sequence). V lost 0 bases and J 4 bases, leaving 10 bases between the germline ends. The CDR3 spans 15 residues. Here the CDR3 reads CASSLARYSGNTIYF. CDR3 bases: TGTGCCAGCAGCTTAGCACGGTACTCAGGAAACACCATATATTTT.

This clonotype was seen a handful of times. This sequence joins TRBV27 and TRBJ1-2, with TRBD1 as a possible D gene (6 bases). The V end was cut by 8 bases, the J end by 3 bases, with 28 bases between. CDR1 and CDR2 (germline): MNHEY, SMNVEV (reference sequence). CDR3 size: 18 residues. The CDR3 reads CASRAEGVGPSTDYGYTF. The DNA of the CDR3 is TGTGCCAGCCGCGCCGAGGGGGTGGGACCCTCTACAGACTATGGCTACACCTTC.

This clonotype has only a few counts. The rearrangement links TRBV5-1 to TRBJ1-1, with D perhaps matching TRBD1 (6 bases). The ends were cut back, 3 bases at V and 8 bases at J, with 14 bases in the middle. Germline lookup yields CDR1 SGHRS and CDR2 YFSETQ. The CDR3 spans 13 residues. CDR3 in DNA: TGCGCCAGCAGCTCGAACCGGGACATAGAAGCTTTCTTT. The encoded protein is CASSSNRDIEAFF.

This chain uses TRBV30 with TRBJ2-7, with D hard to call. Germline assignment: CDR1 GTSNPN and CDR2 SVGIG (reference sequence). The V and J ends lost 0 bases and 9 bases respectively, with 12 bases between them. This CDR3 is built from 12 residues. CDR3 DNA sequence: TGTGCCTGGAGTGTATCTTCCTCTCGGCAGTACTTC. Protein sequence: CAWSVSSSRQYF.

Ten or more counts support this clonotype. The rearrangement uses TRBV19 and TRBJ1-6; TRBD1 might be the D (5 bases). The CDR3 extends over 13 amino acids. Germline CDR1 LNHDA, CDR2 SQIVND (reference sequence). Trimming stripped 7 bases from V and 13 bases from J, with 17 bases between. The CDR3 region has the DNA TGTGCCAGTAAGGTGGCAGGGAGGGCTCCCCTCCACTTT. This encodes CASKVAGRAPLHF.

The chain has TRBV25-1 and TRBJ2-7; 10 bases match TRBD1. This CDR3 spans 15 amino acids. The ends lost 7 bases at V and 5 bases at J; junction bases unmatched: 11. Germline V gene lookup returns CDR1 MGHDK and CDR2 SYGVNS. Here the CDR3 DNA reads TGTGCCAGCACCGAAACCGGGACAGGGGAAAACGAGCAGTACTTC. It encodes CASTETGTGENEQYF.

The rearrangement uses TRBV20-1 and TRBJ2-5, with TRBD2 identical over 7 bases. CDR3 size: 15 residues. Trimming took 2 bases from V and 2 from J; bases not matched to a gene: 8. Germline assignment: CDR1 DFQATT and CDR2 SNEGSKA (reference sequence). The CDR3 here is CSARSTGRDQETQYF. DNA for the CDR3: TGCAGTGCTAGATCGACGGGGAGGGATCAAGAGACCCAGTACTTC.

The chain joins TRBV5-1 to TRBJ2-5; a possible D gene is TRBD1 (6 bases). Per the germline V gene, CDR1 is SGHRS and CDR2 is YFSETQ. The length of the CDR3 is 13 residues. Trimming stripped 7 bases from V and 2 bases from J, with 12 bases between. The CDR3 loop reads CASSDSTQETQYF. The CDR3 nucleotides are TGCGCCAGCTCGGACAGCACTCAAGAGACCCAGTACTTC.

This clonotype was observed a few times. V usage is TRBV2 and J usage is TRBJ1-3; D might be TRBD1 (5 bases). This CDR3 is built from 14 residues. Trimming took 3 bases from V and 1 from J, leaving 7 bases between them. Germline V gene sequence: CDR1 SNHLY, CDR2 FYNNEI. The CDR3 sequence is CASSDQGSGNTIYF. CDR3 nucleotide sequence: TGTGCCAGCAGTGATCAGGGATCTGGAAACACCATATATTTT.

This clonotype was seen repeatedly, ten times or more. This chain joins TRBV19 and TRBJ1-4, with D possibly matching TRBD1 (5 bases). This CDR3 has 18 amino acids. Between the trimmed V and J ends, which lost 3 bases and 3 bases, there was a span of 20 bases. Germline V gives CDR1 LNHDA, CDR2 SQIVND (reference sequence). DNA for the CDR3: TGTGCCAGTAGTATCTTCTTCCCCATCGGGGCGGCTAATGAAAAACTGTTTTTT. Its protein product is CASSIFFPIGAANEKLFF.

In its sample, this clonotype was seen many times. As DNA, the CDR3 is TGCGCCAGCAGCTCCAGGGGAGGGGTGGATGAAAAACTGTTTTTT. This translates into CASSSRGGVDEKLFF. The chain joins TRBV5-1 to TRBJ1-4, with D maybe TRBD1 (6 bases). Looked up from germline, CDR1 is SGHRS and CDR2 is YFSETQ. V dropped 3 bases and J dropped 6 bases, with 15 bases sitting between them. The CDR3 is made up of 15 amino acids.

In DNA form, the CDR3 reads TGTGCCAGCAGTTACTCGATCAATCTGGGGGGGGAGCTGTTTTTT. As protein: CASSYSINLGGELFF. The chain joins TRBV6-5 to TRBJ2-2; D gene unclear. The CDR3 contains 15 residues. Trimming cost V 0 bases and J 8 bases, with 13 bases left between them. From germline, CDR1 is MNHEY and CDR2 SVGAGI.